The 8 T cell receptor beta chains listed next were all sequenced from one sample in a study of Graves' ophthalmopathy and Graves' hyperthyroidism. RNA transcripts served as template for amplifying TCR beta CDR3 sequences. Investigators did first-round RT-PCR with HTBI primers, then second-round multiplex PCR. TCRdb used MiXCR to reprocess the multiplex PCR reads, holding one entry per CDR3 protein. The sample yields some 520,000 distinct CDR3 sequences, roughly 14% seen once. What was sequenced was blood. These receptors came from a woman younger than 45 with Graves' ophthalmopathy.

This clonotype was observed many times. The rearrangement joins TRBV4-2 to TRBJ2-7, with 7 bases fitting TRBD1. CDR3 size: 14 residues. The V segment lost 1 base and the J segment 6 bases; nucleotides outside the gene matches: 6. The V gene's germline CDR1 is LGHNA and CDR2 YNFKEQ. DNA for the CDR3: TGTGCCAGCAGCCAAGTGAAGACAGGGACCGAGCAGTACTTC. Translation gives CASSQVKTGTEQYF.

This clonotype was observed many times. This chain connects TRBV19 to TRBJ1-5, with no clear D. V dropped 7 bases and J dropped 2 bases, with 9 bases sitting between them. CDR1 and CDR2 from the germline V gene are LNHDA and SQIVND (reference sequence). The CDR3 sequence is 13 residues long. CDR3: CASTGVGNQPQHF. The CDR3 bases are TGTGCCAGTACTGGTGTAGGCAATCAGCCCCAGCATTTT.

This clonotype was observed at least ten times. The chain recombines TRBV19 with TRBJ2-5; D uncertain. The V gene's germline CDR1 is LNHDA and CDR2 SQIVND (reference sequence). The CDR3 sequence is 13 residues long. Trimming removed 3 bases at V and 0 bases at J, with 5 bases between. DNA for the CDR3: TGTGCCAGTAGTATCGGCGACCAAGAGACCCAGTACTTC. Its protein product is CASSIGDQETQYF.

This clonotype was seen only a few times. The chain is built from TRBV5-6 and TRBJ1-5, with TRBD1 as a possible D gene (5 bases). The V gene lost 1 base and the J gene lost 7 bases, with 15 bases spanning the gap. In germline, CDR1 is SGHDT, CDR2 YYEEEE. The CDR3 runs 15 residues. This chain's CDR3 is CASSLRGGGGQPQHF. CDR3 sequence (DNA): TGTGCCAGCAGCTTGCGCGGGGGAGGTGGACAGCCCCAGCATTTT. The full variable domain, with the rest looked up from reference TRBV5-6 and TRBJ1-5, is DAGVTQSPTHLIKTRGQQVTLRCSPKSGHDTVSWYQQALGQGPQFIFQYYEEEERQRGNFPDRFSGHQFPNYSSELNVNALLLGDSALYLCASSLRGGGGQPQHFGDGTRLSIL.

This clonotype has ten or more counts. The chain links TRBV29-1 to TRBJ2-2; D call uncertain. The CDR3 is 13 residues long. Trimming took off 1 base at V and 3 bases at J, with 6 bases between the two ends. From germline, CDR1 is SQVTM and CDR2 ANQGSEA. CDR3 coding DNA: TGCAGCGTTGAAGTCGATTACACCGGGGAGCTGTTTTTT. It codes for CSVEVDYTGELFF.

This clonotype was seen more than once but under ten times. The chain carries TRBV7-8 and TRBJ1-6; D gene ambiguous. The CDR3 is 12 residues long. V was clipped by 1 base and J by 10 bases, with 5 bases between them. Germline V gene data show CDR1 as SGHVS and CDR2 as FQNEAQ. The CDR3 spells CASSLEYSPLHF. The DNA of the CDR3 is TGTGCCAGCAGCTTAGAATACTCACCCCTCCACTTT.

Ten or more counts support this clonotype. The V gene is TRBV6-1, the J gene TRBJ1-5, with 9 bases aligning to TRBD1. With 5 bases clipped from V and 6 bases from J, the junction kept 5 bases outside the gene matches. The CDR3 has 14 amino acids. Germline loops: CDR1 MNHNS, CDR2 SASEGT. This CDR3 reads CASSKGQGGQPQHF. The CDR3 region has the DNA TGTGCCAGCAGTAAGGGACAGGGCGGTCAGCCCCAGCATTTT.

This clonotype was recorded at least ten times. This chain uses TRBV2 with TRBJ2-7, with 10 bases aligning to TRBD2. The CDR3 runs to 14 residues. Germline V CDR1 and CDR2: SNHLY, FYNNEI. Losses at the gene ends were 4 bases for V and 7 bases for J; bases not matched to a gene: 7. CDR3 bases: TGTGCCAGCAGTGCTATCTCTAGCGGGGGTGAGCAGTACTTC. This encodes CASSAISSGGEQYF.